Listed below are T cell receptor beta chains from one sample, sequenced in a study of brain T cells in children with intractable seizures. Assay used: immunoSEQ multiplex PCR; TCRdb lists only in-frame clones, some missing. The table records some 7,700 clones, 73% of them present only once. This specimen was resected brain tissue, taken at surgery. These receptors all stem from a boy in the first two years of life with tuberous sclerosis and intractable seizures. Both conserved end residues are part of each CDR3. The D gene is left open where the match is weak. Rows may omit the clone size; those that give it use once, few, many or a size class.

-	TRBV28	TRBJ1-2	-	TGTGCCAGCAGTTTCAGTGGGGGTTCTAACTATGGCTACACCTTC	CASSFSGGSNYGYTF
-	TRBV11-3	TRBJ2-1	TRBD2	TGTGCCAGCAGCCCAAGGTCAGCGGGAGGGCAGATGAATGAGCAGTTCTTC	CASSPRSAGGQMNEQFF
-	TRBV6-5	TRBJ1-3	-	TGTGCCAGCAGTTACAGCTCTGGAAACACCATATATTTT	CASSYSSGNTIYF
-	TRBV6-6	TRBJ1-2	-	TGTGCCGTCCAGACTTACTATGGCTACACCTTC	CAVQTYYGYTF
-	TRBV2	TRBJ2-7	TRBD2	TGTGCCATCAGGACTAGCGGGAGAAACGAGCAGTACTTC	CAIRTSGRNEQYF
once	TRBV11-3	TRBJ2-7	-	TGTGCCAGCAGCTCACAGGTGACAGTCTACGAGCAGTACTTC	CASSSQVTVYEQYF
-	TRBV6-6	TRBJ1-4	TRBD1	TGTGCCTACAGGGGGCTTGGGGAAAAACTGTTTTTT	CAYRGLGEKLFF
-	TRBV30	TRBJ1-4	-	TGTGCCTGGAGTGGACAGTTGAATGAAAAACTGTTTTTT	CAWSGQLNEKLFF
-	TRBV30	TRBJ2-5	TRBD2	TGTGCCTGGAGTGTACTAGCGGGGAACCTTGGGGAGACCCAGTACTTC	CAWSVLAGNLGETQYF
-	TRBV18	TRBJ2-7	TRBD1	TGTGCCAGCTCACCAACCGGGACAGGGCTATCAAAACCCTACGAGCAGTACTTC	CASSPTGTGLSKPYEQYF
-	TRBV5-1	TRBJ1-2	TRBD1	TGCGCCAGCAGCGGGGGACAGGGGTTCCCTAACTATGGCTACACCTTC	CASSGGQGFPNYGYTF
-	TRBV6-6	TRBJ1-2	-	TGTGCCAGTCGGGGTATCTATGGCTACACCTTC	CASRGIYGYTF
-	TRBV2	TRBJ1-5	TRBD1	TGTGCCAGCAGTGAAAGACAGGGGTTACTCAATCAGCCCCAGCATTTT	CASSERQGLLNQPQHF